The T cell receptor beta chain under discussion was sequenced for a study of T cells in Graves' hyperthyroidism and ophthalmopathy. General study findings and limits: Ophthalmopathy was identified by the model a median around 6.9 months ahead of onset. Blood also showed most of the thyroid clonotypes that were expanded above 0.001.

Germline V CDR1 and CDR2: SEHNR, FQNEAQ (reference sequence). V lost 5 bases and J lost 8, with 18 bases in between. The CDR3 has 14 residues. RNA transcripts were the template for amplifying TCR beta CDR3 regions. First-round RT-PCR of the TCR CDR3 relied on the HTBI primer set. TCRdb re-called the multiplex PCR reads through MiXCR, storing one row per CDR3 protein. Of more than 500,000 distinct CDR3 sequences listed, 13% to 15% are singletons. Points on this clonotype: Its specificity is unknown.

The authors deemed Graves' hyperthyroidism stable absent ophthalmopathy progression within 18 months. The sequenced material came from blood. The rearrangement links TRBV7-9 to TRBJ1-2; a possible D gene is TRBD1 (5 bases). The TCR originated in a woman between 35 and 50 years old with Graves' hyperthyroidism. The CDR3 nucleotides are TGTGCCAGCAGCCCGGACACGTCAGCGGGCGGCTACACCTTC. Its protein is CASSPDTSAGGYTF.